Given below is one T cell receptor (beta chain) in context. Its target is not known. This sample is part of a study of T cell repertoires in cytomegalovirus infection. TCRdb analysed the reads with MiXCR anew, one entry per CDR3 protein. This sample has approximately 140,000 distinct CDR3 sequences; roughly a quarter occur once, and the top ten carry 34%. Germline-derived CDR1 and CDR2 are KGHSH and LQKENI. The CDR3 length is 15 residues. V shed 6 bases and J shed 10 bases, with 19 bases lying between them. J is TRBJ1-6 and V is TRBV18; D is ambiguous. This clonotype was obtained from a human donor in good health (CMV status not recorded). Some clones in this sample may be carry-over from other donors' samples. The sample consisted of PBMCs, sequenced either directly or after in vitro stimulation (not recorded which). The DNA of the CDR3 is TGTGCCAGCTCGGAAGGGAAGGTTGTCGGGTCACCCCTCCACTTT. This encodes CASSEGKVVGSPLHF.